Included here is one T cell receptor beta chain sequence, with context. Its antigen is as yet unknown. The CDR3 spans 18 residues. The germline gives CDR1 SGHTA, CDR2 FQGTGA. Trimming cost V 2 bases and J 7 bases; bases outside gene matches: 13. Clones were sequenced by immunoSEQ multiplex PCR, and TCRdb holds only the in-frame ones, with some missing. This sample carries some 100,000 clones, 94% of them seen once, and the ten largest clones take about 0.6%. The sample is drawn from a study of siplizumab effects on memory and regulatory T cells. General observations from the study: Memory T cells appeared less diverse than naive cells, which seemed to contribute substantially to alloresponse. A minor fraction of alloreactive clones, and no more, mapped to unstimulated subsets. Suppressive activity of Tregs proliferating in siplizumab cultures remained unconfirmed. Siplizumab significantly lowered the alloreactive sequences that could be traced to unstimulated CD4+ memory cells.

The clonotype was recovered from a human donor in good health. The specimen sequenced was Tregs sorted from blood. The chain couples TRBV7-3 to TRBJ2-1; the match to TRBD2 covers 11 bases. The CDR3 DNA follows: TGTGCCAGCAGCTTACGGGGCCGGACTAGCGGGTGGTCAAATGAGCAGTTCTTC. Translating gives CASSLRGRTSGWSNEQFF.